This T cell receptor (beta chain) was sequenced for a study of T cell repertoires in cytomegalovirus infection. Study background: Both a matching HLA type and CMV infection were indicated by public TCR beta signatures.

This clonotype turned up a few times. As yet, its antigen is unknown. V was cut by 5 bases and J by 8 bases, with 13 bases left in between. Germline V gives CDR1 SEHNR, CDR2 FQNEAQ (reference sequence). This CDR3 has 14 amino acids. TCRdb re-analysed the reads in MiXCR, keeping a single row per CDR3 protein. The sample lists around 530,000 distinct CDR3 sequences, about 25% occurring once. General study findings and limits: The ex vivo response showed dominance by HLA-C-restricted CMV-specific TCR beta clonotypes. Cumulated frequencies of public TCR beta families served to identify carriers of CMV plus the relevant HLA.

The sequenced sample was PBMCs. The receptor was derived from a human donor in good health (CMV status not recorded). Some clones in this sample may be carry-over from other donors' samples. V gene TRBV7-9 combines with J gene TRBJ1-6, with D possibly being TRBD1 (5 bases). The CDR3 protein is CASSPSGEDSPLHF. The CDR3 DNA reads as TGTGCCAGCAGCCCCTCGGGGGAGGATTCACCCCTCCACTTT.